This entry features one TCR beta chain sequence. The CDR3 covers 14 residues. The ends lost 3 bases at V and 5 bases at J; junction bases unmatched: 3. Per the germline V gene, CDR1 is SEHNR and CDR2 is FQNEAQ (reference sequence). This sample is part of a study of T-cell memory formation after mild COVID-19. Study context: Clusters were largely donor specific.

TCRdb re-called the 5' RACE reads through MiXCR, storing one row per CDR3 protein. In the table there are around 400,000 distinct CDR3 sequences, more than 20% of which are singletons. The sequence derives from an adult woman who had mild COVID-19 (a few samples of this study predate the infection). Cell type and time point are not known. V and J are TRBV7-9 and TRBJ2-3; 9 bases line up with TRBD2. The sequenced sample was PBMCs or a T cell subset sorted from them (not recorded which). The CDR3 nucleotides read TGTGCCAGCAGCTTCAGGCGGGGGGGAGATACGCAGTATTTT. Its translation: CASSFRRGGDTQYF.